The clone carrying this T cell receptor beta chain turned up a few times. Alongside a J-beta primer mix, a sample-barcoded 5' primer served in a second PCR lasting about 7 to 12 cycles. One entry per CDR3 protein results from TCRdb running MiXCR on the 5' RACE reads. The repertoire holds some 900,000 distinct CDR3 sequences, with under 50% as singletons. This sample was included in a study of blood T cells in healthy people across ages. V lost 4 bases, J lost 6 bases, and 14 bases lay in between. CDR1 is SQVTM, CDR2 ANQGSEA, per germline. The CDR3 spans 13 residues. The V and J genes are TRBV29-1 and TRBJ2-3; D possibly matches TRBD1 or TRBD2 (7 bases each). The sequence was obtained from a man under 40 in good health. The source material was blood. CDR3 sequence reads: CSVAGGVFDTQYF. In nucleotides, the CDR3 is TGCAGCGTTGCAGGGGGGGTCTTTGATACGCAGTATTTT.